The 11 T cell receptor beta chains presented below share a single source sample, sequenced in a study of blood T cell repertoires in COVID-19. The table came from immunoSEQ multiplex PCR; TCRdb's copy has only in-frame clones and leaves some out. The table lists some 240,000 clones, 84% of them singletons. The sequenced material came from peripheral blood. The origin of the receptors is a woman aged 40 to 50 who had recovered from COVID-19.

This chain connects TRBV6-5 to TRBJ1-1; D may be TRBD1 (5 bases). From germline, CDR1 is MNHEY and CDR2 SVGAGI. This CDR3 has 15 amino acids. Trimming took 2 bases from V and 4 from J, leaving 14 bases between them. The CDR3: CASSYGAGPSTEAFF. CDR3 nucleotide sequence: TGTGCCAGCAGTTACGGGGCAGGACCGAGCACTGAAGCTTTCTTT.

The chain joins TRBV4-1 to TRBJ1-2; the D is unclear. Trimming left V 0 bases short and J 13 bases short, with 18 bases between. Germline V gives CDR1 MGHRA, CDR2 YSYEKL. The CDR3 sequence is 14 residues long. CDR3 DNA: TGCGCCAGCAGCCAAGATGAGCGGCCGTGGTCCGCCACCTTC. It is translated as CASSQDERPWSATF.

This clone has just one count. The rearrangement joins TRBV30 to TRBJ2-5, with TRBD2 matching over 8 bases. The CDR3 length is 15 residues. V was pared by 8 bases and J by 1 base, with 12 bases of the junction left unmatched. The V gene's germline CDR1 is GTSNPN and CDR2 SVGIG (reference sequence). Here the CDR3 reads CAGWVPGGGQETQYF. The CDR3 region has the DNA TGTGCCGGTTGGGTACCGGGAGGGGGCCAAGAGACCCAGTACTTC.

The J gene is TRBJ2-3, the V gene TRBV10-3, with TRBD1 matching 8 bases. This CDR3 comprises 14 residues. V lost 7 bases and J lost 4; bases outside the gene matches: 7. Per the germline V gene, CDR1 is ENHRY and CDR2 is SYGVKD. Written as DNA, the CDR3 is TGTGCCATCACTCCAGGGGGCACGGCAGATACGCAGTATTTT. This encodes CAITPGGTADTQYF.

The rearrangement joins TRBV7-2 to TRBJ1-5; D remains unclear. The CDR3 is made up of 13 amino acids. Per germline, CDR1 SGHTA and CDR2 FQGNSA. Trimming shortened V by 6 bases and J by 4 bases, and 10 bases separated the two germline ends. The CDR3 region is CASRATGNQPQHF. CDR3 bases: TGTGCCAGCAGAGCGACGGGTAATCAGCCCCAGCATTTT.

V gene TRBV5-1 combines with J gene TRBJ2-7, with a tentative D call TRBD1 (6 bases). Germline-derived CDR1 and CDR2 are SGHRS and YFSETQ. This CDR3 has 12 residues. V was trimmed by 4 bases and J by 3 bases, leaving 8 bases between them. This chain's CDR3 is CASSPQGYEQYF. The DNA for the CDR3 is TGCGCCAGCAGCCCACAGGGCTACGAGCAGTACTTC.

The rearrangement links TRBV30 to TRBJ2-1, with D perhaps TRBD1 (5 bases). The CDR3 spans 14 residues. The V gene's germline CDR1 is GTSNPN and CDR2 SVGIG (reference sequence). V lost 0 bases and J 4 bases, leaving 10 bases between the germline ends. The DNA of the CDR3 is TGTGCCTGGAGTGTGGGGCAGGCTTACAATGAGCAGTTCTTC. This gives the protein CAWSVGQAYNEQFF.

The chain combines TRBV5-1 with TRBJ2-3; 10 bases fit TRBD2. This CDR3 contains 14 residues. Per germline, CDR1 SGHRS and CDR2 YFSETQ. V lost 5 bases and J lost 3; bases outside the gene matches: 3. The CDR3: CASRLAGVTDTQYF. CDR3 coding DNA: TGCGCCAGCAGGCTAGCGGGGGTGACAGATACGCAGTATTTT.

This clone was seen a handful of times. The J gene is TRBJ1-6, the V gene TRBV5-4; TRBD1 might be the D (5 bases). The CDR3 covers 15 residues. Trimming stripped 5 bases from V and 3 bases from J, with 12 bases between. The germline V gene encodes CDR1 SGHNT and CDR2 YYREEE (reference sequence). For the CDR3, the DNA is TGTGCCAGCAGTGACAGTACTCTCTATAATTCACCCCTCCACTTT. It is translated as CASSDSTLYNSPLHF.

The chain employs TRBV5-1 and TRBJ2-2; 9 nucleotides align to TRBD1. The V segment lost 2 bases and the J segment 4 bases; nucleotides outside the gene matches: 6. The CDR3 contains 16 residues. Germline loops: CDR1 SGHRS, CDR2 YFSETQ. The DNA for the CDR3 is TGCGCCAGCAGCTTTGGGGACAGGGTTGTCACCGGGGAGCTGTTTTTT. Protein: CASSFGDRVVTGELFF. The complete variable domain, with remaining parts taken from reference TRBV5-1 and TRBJ2-2, reads KAGVTQTPRYLIKTRGQQVTLSCSPISGHRSVSWYQQTPGQGLQFLFEYFSETQRNKGNFPGRFSGRQFSNSRSEMNVSTLELGDSALYLCASSFGDRVVTGELFFGEGSRLTVL.

The V and J genes are TRBV27 and TRBJ2-3; the match to TRBD1 covers 8 bases. The germline V gene encodes CDR1 MNHEY and CDR2 SMNVEV (reference sequence). The CDR3 consists of 14 residues. The J segment lost 4 bases and the V segment lost 4 bases, leaving 4 bases of the junction unmatched. The CDR3 here is CASSSGQGADTQYF. The CDR3 coding sequence is TGTGCCAGCAGTTCCGGACAGGGCGCAGATACGCAGTATTTT.